The 23 T cell receptor beta chains given below trace back to one sample, sequenced in a study of cytomegalovirus exposure and HLA in healthy donors. Here immunoSEQ multiplex PCR was the method, and the copy in TCRdb shows in-frame clones only, minus some. Here the sample spans tens of thousands of clones, approximately 90% being singletons. Sequenced sample: PBMCs. The receptors originated from a woman aged 18-29 years in good health and CMV-seropositive.

The V and J genes are TRBV15 and TRBJ2-1, with 7 bases lining up with TRBD1. CDR3 length equals 16 residues. J gave up 0 bases and V 3 bases, and 5 bases lay outside the gene matches. Germline CDR1 LNHNV, CDR2 YYDKDF (reference sequence). CDR3 in amino acids: CATSRDRDSSYNEQFF. CDR3 nucleotides: TGTGCCACCAGCAGGGACCGGGACAGCTCCTACAATGAGCAGTTCTTC.

The rearrangement links TRBV15 to TRBJ2-7; D is possibly TRBD2 (6 bases). Germline V gene data show CDR1 as LNHNV and CDR2 as YYDKDF (reference sequence). V was shortened by 3 bases and J by 4 bases, with 19 bases between the two germline ends. The CDR3 contains 16 residues. The CDR3 region is CATSSGRPRGYYEQYF. CDR3 bases: TGTGCCACCAGCAGCGGGCGGCCGCGGGGCTATTACGAGCAGTACTTC.

The chain uses TRBV30 and TRBJ1-2, with TRBD1 identical over 8 bases. The J segment lost 8 bases and the V segment lost 5 bases, leaving 7 bases of the junction unmatched. There are 12 residues in the CDR3. Germline V gene lookup returns CDR1 GTSNPN and CDR2 SVGIG (reference sequence). The CDR3 bases are TGTGCCTGGGACAGGGGCTTCGGCGGCTACACCTTC. Its protein is CAWDRGFGGYTF.

CDR3: CASSPKAVGGSYF. In DNA, the CDR3 is TGTGCCAGCTCACCAAAGGCGGTCGGGGGTTCGTACTTC. The chain has TRBV18 and TRBJ2-5; a possible D gene is TRBD2 (6 bases). CDR3 length: 13 amino acids. The V end lost 2 bases, the J end lost 13 bases, and 17 bases lay between the germline ends. Germline V gives CDR1 KGHSH, CDR2 LQKENI. Full variable domain (rest looked up from reference TRBV18 and TRBJ2-5): NAGVMQNPRHLVRRRGQEARLRCSPMKGHSHVYWYRQLPEEGLKFMVYLQKENIIDESGMPKERFSAEFPKEGPSILRIQQVVRGDSAAYFCASSPKAVGGSYFGPGTRLLVL.

A single count supports this clone. The V gene is TRBV18, the J gene TRBJ2-7, with no clear D. This CDR3 is built from 13 residues. With 3 bases removed from V and 5 bases from J, the gap between germline ends came to 11 bases. Germline values: CDR1 KGHSH, CDR2 LQKENI. The CDR3 loop reads CASSPPVQNEQYF. The DNA for the CDR3 is TGTGCCAGCTCACCCCCGGTACAGAACGAGCAGTACTTC.

The chain couples TRBV14 to TRBJ2-7; TRBD1 matches at 7 bases. V was pared by 4 bases and J by 3 bases, with 3 bases of the junction left unmatched. The CDR3 loop spans 13 amino acids. The germline gives CDR1 SGHDN, CDR2 FVKESK. CDR3 region: CASSRQGVYEQYF. In nucleotides, the CDR3 is TGTGCCAGCAGCCGACAGGGAGTCTACGAGCAGTACTTC.

On this clone: Other DNA sequences in the same sample also yield this CDR3. The rearrangement joins TRBV27 to TRBJ1-5; no clear D gene. The ends were cut back, 0 bases at V and 0 bases at J, with 6 bases in the middle. The CDR3 is made up of 15 amino acids. The germline gives CDR1 MNHEY, CDR2 SMNVEV (reference sequence). The CDR3 DNA reads as TGTGCCAGCAGTTTATCCCTTAATAGCAATCAGCCCCAGCATTTT. Translation gives CASSLSLNSNQPQHF.

J is TRBJ2-1 and V is TRBV7-2; 9 bases line up with TRBD1. Germline CDR1 and CDR2: SGHTA and FQGNSA. Trimming took 3 bases from V and 6 from J; bases not matched to a gene: 6. The CDR3 is made up of 15 amino acids. CDR3 region: CASSFPGQGTNEQFF. The CDR3 DNA reads TGTGCCAGCAGCTTCCCGGGACAGGGTACCAATGAGCAGTTCTTC.

This chain connects TRBV2 to TRBJ1-2; 8 bases line up with TRBD1. The CDR3 loop spans 13 amino acids. Losses at the gene ends were 7 bases for V and 5 bases for J; bases not matched to a gene: 6. From germline, CDR1 is SNHLY and CDR2 FYNNEI. CDR3 in amino acids: CASIGQGRYGYTF. The CDR3 region has the DNA TGTGCCAGCATCGGACAGGGAAGATATGGCTACACCTTC.

The chain couples TRBV7-2 to TRBJ2-1, with TRBD2 as a possible D gene (6 bases). The CDR3 sequence is 14 residues long. CDR1 and CDR2 (germline): SGHTA, FQGNSA. V lost 5 bases and J lost 8, with 16 bases in between. DNA for the CDR3: TGTGCCAGCAGCGTCCGGGACTCCCGGCATGAGCAGTTCTTC. Its protein product is CASSVRDSRHEQFF. The full variable domain, with the rest looked up from reference TRBV7-2 and TRBJ2-1, is GAGVSQSPSNKVTEKGKDVELRCDPISGHTALYWYRQSLGQGLEFLIYFQGNSAPDKSGLPSDRFSAERTGGSVSTLTIQRTQQEDSAVYLCASSVRDSRHEQFFGPGTRLTVL.

This clone was seen only once. V usage is TRBV9 and J usage is TRBJ1-4; 9 bases are a match to TRBD1. The CDR3 runs to 16 residues. V was pared by 0 bases and J by 3 bases, with 3 bases of the junction left unmatched. Germline lookup yields CDR1 SGDLS and CDR2 YYNGEE. The CDR3 region has the DNA TGTGCCAGCAGCGTAGAACAGGGGGCTGCTAATGAAAAACTGTTTTTT. Its translation is CASSVEQGAANEKLFF.

The chain recombines TRBV6-1 with TRBJ1-1; D unresolved. Germline CDR1 and CDR2: MNHNS and SASEGT. V was shortened by 2 bases and J by 9 bases, with 4 bases between the two germline ends. This CDR3 has 10 residues. This CDR3 is CASSEPKAFF. The CDR3 coding sequence is TGTGCCAGCAGTGAACCCAAAGCTTTCTTT.

The rearrangement uses TRBV30 and TRBJ1-6; the D gene is possibly TRBD1 (6 bases). V was shortened by 2 bases and J by 7 bases, with 12 bases between the two germline ends. The CDR3 totals 14 residues. Germline values: CDR1 GTSNPN, CDR2 SVGIG (reference sequence). As DNA, the CDR3 is TGTGCCTGGAGTAGCAGGGGTAAAAATTCACCCCTCCACTTT. Translated, it gives CAWSSRGKNSPLHF.

The chain employs TRBV9 and TRBJ2-7, with D perhaps matching TRBD1 (5 bases). V lost 0 bases and J lost 4, with 11 bases in between. Germline V gives CDR1 SGDLS, CDR2 YYNGEE. The length of the CDR3 is 14 residues. Written as DNA, the CDR3 is TGTGCCAGCAGCGTAGCCCCAGGGTGGTACGAGCAGTACTTC. As protein: CASSVAPGWYEQYF. Using reference TRBV9 and TRBJ2-7 for the parts outside the CDR3, the full variable domain is DSGVTQTPKHLITATGQRVTLRCSPRSGDLSVYWYQQSLDQGLQFLIQYYNGEERAKGNILERFSAQQFPDLHSELNLSSLELGDSALYFCASSVAPGWYEQYFGPGTRLTVT.

V and J are TRBV9 and TRBJ2-3, with 11 bases fitting TRBD1. CDR1 and CDR2 from the germline V gene are SGDLS and YYNGEE. The CDR3 is 16 amino acids. V shed 2 bases, J shed 3 bases, and the junction held 5 bases outside the gene matches. CDR3 loop: CASSVLGTGGTDTQYF. The DNA of the CDR3 is TGTGCCAGCAGCGTGCTAGGGACAGGGGGAACAGATACGCAGTATTTT. Based on the CDR3 plus reference TRBV9 and TRBJ2-3, the full variable domain is DSGVTQTPKHLITATGQRVTLRCSPRSGDLSVYWYQQSLDQGLQFLIQYYNGEERAKGNILERFSAQQFPDLHSELNLSSLELGDSALYFCASSVLGTGGTDTQYFGPGTRLTVL.

The chain is built from TRBV30 and TRBJ2-1, with 9 bases identical to TRBD2. CDR3 length: 15 amino acids. V was pared by 4 bases and J by 3 bases, with 7 bases of the junction left unmatched. Germline values: CDR1 GTSNPN, CDR2 SVGIG (reference sequence). The CDR3 loop reads CAWTSGTSLYNEQFF. DNA of the CDR3: TGTGCCTGGACCTCCGGGACTAGCCTCTACAATGAGCAGTTCTTC.

The chain recombines TRBV5-1 with TRBJ2-1; 8 bases are shared with TRBD1. The trim removed 7 bases at V and 6 bases at J, leaving 6 bases unmatched. Germline V gene sequence: CDR1 SGHRS, CDR2 YFSETQ. This CDR3 spans 13 amino acids. Written as DNA, the CDR3 is TGCGCCAGCCGAAGGACAGGGACCAATGAGCAGTTCTTC. It translates to CASRRTGTNEQFF. Looking up the rest from reference TRBV5-1 and TRBJ2-1 gives the full variable domain: KAGVTQTPRYLIKTRGQQVTLSCSPISGHRSVSWYQQTPGQGLQFLFEYFSETQRNKGNFPGRFSGRQFSNSRSEMNVSTLELGDSALYLCASRRTGTNEQFFGPGTRLTVL.

The chain couples TRBV7-2 to TRBJ1-2; 8 positions match TRBD1. Germline V gene lookup returns CDR1 SGHTA and CDR2 FQGNSA. Losses at the gene ends were 6 bases for V and 8 bases for J; bases not matched to a gene: 8. The CDR3 is 13 residues long. The CDR3 is CASSSTAGGGYTF. In DNA form, the CDR3 reads TGTGCCAGCAGTTCGACCGCAGGGGGCGGCTACACCTTC.

This rearrangement joins TRBV30 to TRBJ2-7; no reliable D call. V was cut by 0 bases and J by 0 bases, with 18 bases left in between. The V gene's germline CDR1 is GTSNPN and CDR2 SVGIG (reference sequence). The CDR3 contains 17 residues. CDR3 DNA: TGTGCCTGGAGTGTAAGCGTACCAACCCCGAGCTCCTACGAGCAGTACTTC. It is translated as CAWSVSVPTPSSYEQYF.

CDR3 protein: CASWQGAGAHAEAFF. CDR3 sequence (DNA): TGTGCCAGCTGGCAAGGGGCCGGTGCTCACGCTGAAGCTTTCTTT. The chain uses TRBV28 and TRBJ1-1; D might be TRBD1 (5 bases). The germline V gene encodes CDR1 MDHEN and CDR2 SYDVKM. This CDR3 region has 15 residues. V was pared by 8 bases and J by 6 bases, with 22 bases between.

This chain links TRBV11-2 with TRBJ2-1; 10 bases map to TRBD2. The length of the CDR3 is 15 residues. Germline V gene data show CDR1 as SGHAT and CDR2 as FQNNGV. After removal of 3 bases from V and 9 bases from J, the junction contained 8 bases not matched to a gene. CDR3 residues: CASSFTSLAGVEQFF. CDR3 DNA: TGTGCCAGCAGCTTTACCTCCCTAGCGGGGGTTGAGCAGTTCTTC.

The J gene is TRBJ2-1, the V gene TRBV28; 11 positions agree with TRBD2. The V and J ends lost 6 bases and 6 bases, in that order; junction bases with no gene match: 7. CDR3 size: 15 residues. CDR1 is MDHEN and CDR2 is SYDVKM in the germline V gene. The CDR3 here is CASRGSGRAVNEQFF. Written as DNA, the CDR3 is TGTGCCAGCAGGGGTAGCGGGAGGGCCGTCAATGAGCAGTTCTTC.

The chain is built from TRBV2 and TRBJ1-5; 10 nucleotides match TRBD1. The V gene end was trimmed by 2 bases and the J gene end by 3 bases; junction bases not matched to a gene: 4. Germline V gene data show CDR1 as SNHLY and CDR2 as FYNNEI. This CDR3 contains 16 residues. CDR3 bases: TGTGCCAGCAGTGAATGGGACAGGGGATTCAATCAGCCCCAGCATTTT. It codes for CASSEWDRGFNQPQHF. The full variable domain, rest sourced from reference TRBV2 and TRBJ1-5, is EPEVTQTPSHQVTQMGQEVILRCVPISNHLYFYWYRQILGQKVEFLVSFYNNEISEKSEIFDDQFSVERPDGSNFTLKIRSTKLEDSAMYFCASSEWDRGFNQPQHFGDGTRLSIL.